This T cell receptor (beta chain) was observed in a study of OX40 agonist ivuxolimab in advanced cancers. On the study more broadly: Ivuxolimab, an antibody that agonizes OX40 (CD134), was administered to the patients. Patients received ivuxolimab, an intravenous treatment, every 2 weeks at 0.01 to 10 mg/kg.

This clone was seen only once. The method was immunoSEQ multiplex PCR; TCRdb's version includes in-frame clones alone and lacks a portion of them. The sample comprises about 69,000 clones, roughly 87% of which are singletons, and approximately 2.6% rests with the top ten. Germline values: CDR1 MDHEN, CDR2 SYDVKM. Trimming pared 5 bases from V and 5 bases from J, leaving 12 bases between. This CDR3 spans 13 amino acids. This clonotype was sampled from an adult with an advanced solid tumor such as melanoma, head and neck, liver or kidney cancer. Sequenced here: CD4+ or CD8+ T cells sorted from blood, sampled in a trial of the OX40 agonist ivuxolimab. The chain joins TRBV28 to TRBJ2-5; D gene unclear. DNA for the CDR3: TGTGCCAGCAGTCTTACTCGCCCGGAGACCCAGTACTTC. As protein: CASSLTRPETQYF. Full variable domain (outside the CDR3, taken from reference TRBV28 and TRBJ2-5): DVKVTQSSRYLVKRTGEKVFLECVQDMDHENMFWYRQDPGLGLRLIYFSYDVKMKEKGDIPEGYSVSREKKERFSLILESASTNQTSMYLCASSLTRPETQYFGPGTRLLVL.